Shown below are 25 T cell receptor beta chains from a single sample sequenced in a study of T cells after yellow fever vaccination. TCRdb processed the 5' RACE reads anew with MiXCR; each CDR3 protein has one entry. The sample has approximately 550,000 distinct CDR3 sequences; 15% to 20% are singletons. The source was PBMCs, collected 15 days after the yellow fever booster vaccination. The receptors originated from a man aged 25 to 45 who received the YFV17D yellow fever vaccine.

The J gene is TRBJ2-7, the V gene TRBV5-1, with D uncertain. CDR1 and CDR2 from the germline V gene are SGHRS and YFSETQ. V lost 0 bases and J 4 bases, leaving 8 bases between the germline ends. There are 13 residues in the CDR3. In DNA form, the CDR3 reads TGCGCCAGCAGCTTGGGGCGGCGATACGAGCAGTACTTC. Protein: CASSLGRRYEQYF.

This clonotype was counted a few times. This chain links TRBV30 with TRBJ2-7, with D uncertain. This CDR3 is 11 amino acids long. Trimming cost V 0 bases and J 3 bases, with 3 bases left between them. Germline lookup yields CDR1 GTSNPN and CDR2 SVGIG (reference sequence). CDR3 bases: TGTGCCTGGAGTGTTGGCTACGAGCAGTACTTC. Residues: CAWSVGYEQYF. Using reference TRBV30 and TRBJ2-7 for the parts outside the CDR3, the full variable domain is SQTIHQWPATLVQPVGSPLSLECTVEGTSNPNLYWYRQAAGRGLQLLFYSVGIGQISSEVPQNLSASRPQDRQFILSSKKLLLSDSGFYLCAWSVGYEQYFGPGTRLTVT.

A few counts support this clonotype. The V call is TRBV29-1, the J call TRBJ2-2; D perhaps matches TRBD1 (6 bases). The germline V gene encodes CDR1 SQVTM and CDR2 ANQGSEA. V was trimmed by 7 bases and J by 2 bases, leaving 14 bases between them. This CDR3 region has 14 residues. The CDR3 DNA sequence: TGCAGCGCCCGGCAGGGGCTCAACACCGGGGAGCTGTTTTTT. Translated, it gives CSARQGLNTGELFF.

This clonotype turned up a few times. The V and J genes are TRBV28 and TRBJ2-1; TRBD1 is a possible D gene (6 bases). There are 13 residues in the CDR3. The germline V gene encodes CDR1 MDHEN and CDR2 SYDVKM. CDR3: CAAGTPSYNEQFF. In nucleotides, the CDR3 is TGTGCGGCCGGGACACCCTCCTACAATGAGCAGTTCTTC. The variable domain in full, completed from reference TRBV28 and TRBJ2-1, reads DVKVTQSSRYLVKRTGEKVFLECVQDMDHENMFWYRQDPGLGLRLIYFSYDVKMKEKGDIPEGYSVSREKKERFSLILESASTNQTSMYLCAAGTPSYNEQFFGPGTRLTVL.

This chain uses TRBV5-1 with TRBJ2-5; 8 nucleotides line up with TRBD1. CDR1 and CDR2 (germline): SGHRS, YFSETQ. V gave up 3 bases and J gave up 2 bases; unmatched junction bases: 3. The CDR3 has 14 amino acids. CDR3 DNA sequence: TGCGCCAGCAGCTCCCAGGGGGCTCAAGAGACCCAGTACTTC. Protein: CASSSQGAQETQYF.

The gene calls are TRBV7-2 and TRBJ2-2; 7 bases are shared with TRBD2. Germline loops: CDR1 SGHTA, CDR2 FQGNSA. Trimming at V came to 6 bases and at J to 0 bases, leaving 7 bases not matched to a gene. The CDR3 runs 16 residues. In DNA, the CDR3 is TGTGCCAGCAGTTCAAGACTAGCTCCGAACACCGGGGAGCTGTTTTTT. Its protein is CASSSRLAPNTGELFF.

This clonotype occurred many times. The chain links TRBV7-2 to TRBJ2-7; no firm D call. The CDR3 extends over 11 amino acids. The V and J ends lost 5 bases and 3 bases respectively, with 5 bases between them. From germline, CDR1 is SGHTA and CDR2 FQGNSA. The CDR3 DNA reads TGTGCCAGCAGCACAGTCTACGAGCAGTACTTC. This sequence encodes CASSTVYEQYF. Filled out from reference TRBV7-2 and TRBJ2-7, the complete variable domain reads GAGVSQSPSNKVTEKGKDVELRCDPISGHTALYWYRQSLGQGLEFLIYFQGNSAPDKSGLPSDRFSAERTGGSVSTLTIQRTQQEDSAVYLCASSTVYEQYFGPGTRLTVT.

CDR3 region: CSARLAEFADTQYF. CDR3 nucleotide sequence: TGCAGCGCGAGACTAGCGGAATTCGCAGATACGCAGTATTTT. This sequence joins TRBV29-1 and TRBJ2-3; 9 bases line up with TRBD2. Losses at the gene ends were 7 bases for V and 4 bases for J; bases not matched to a gene: 9. The CDR3 is made up of 14 amino acids. Germline CDR1 and CDR2: SQVTM and ANQGSEA.

This chain uses TRBV7-2 with TRBJ2-5; D is perhaps TRBD2 (6 bases). V shed 5 bases and J shed 0 bases, with 13 bases lying between them. Germline CDR1 reads SGHTA; CDR2 reads FQGNSA. The CDR3 runs to 15 residues. The CDR3 loop is CASSMGLLYQETQYF. DNA of the CDR3: TGTGCCAGCAGCATGGGACTTTTATACCAAGAGACCCAGTACTTC.

This clonotype was counted between two and nine times. The rearrangement joins TRBV6-5 to TRBJ2-7; 10 bases align to TRBD1. From germline, CDR1 is MNHEY and CDR2 SVGAGI. The CDR3 is 15 residues long. V lost 4 bases and J lost 0; bases outside the gene matches: 3. CDR3 in amino acids: CASSWGQGSSYEQYF. CDR3 DNA: TGTGCCAGCAGTTGGGGACAGGGGTCCTCCTACGAGCAGTACTTC.

V is TRBV27 and J is TRBJ2-2; 7 bases line up with TRBD2. Trimming removed 5 bases from V and 2 bases from J; junction bases left unmatched: 8. The CDR3 totals 16 residues. CDR1 and CDR2 from the germline V gene are MNHEY and SMNVEV (reference sequence). The CDR3 coding sequence is TGTGCCAGCAGTCGACCGGGACTACCAAACACCGGGGAGCTGTTTTTT. It specifies CASSRPGLPNTGELFF.

The V gene is TRBV27, the J gene TRBJ2-3, with 8 bases lining up with TRBD2. The CDR3 is 19 amino acids. Germline CDR1 MNHEY, CDR2 SMNVEV (reference sequence). V dropped 0 bases and J dropped 2; count of bases not matched to a gene: 13. CDR3 amino acids: CASSLSRVAGLGPTDTQYF. CDR3 bases: TGTGCCAGCAGTTTATCGAGGGTAGCGGGATTGGGCCCCACAGATACGCAGTATTTT.

The chain carries TRBV5-1 and TRBJ2-2; D might be TRBD1 (6 bases). CDR1 is SGHRS, CDR2 YFSETQ, per germline. The CDR3 has 16 amino acids. The V and J ends lost 0 bases and 0 bases respectively, with 9 bases between them. The CDR3 DNA reads as TGCGCCAGCAGCTTGGGGACAGCCTCGAACACCGGGGAGCTGTTTTTT. Residues: CASSLGTASNTGELFF. The full variable domain, rest sourced from reference TRBV5-1 and TRBJ2-2, is KAGVTQTPRYLIKTRGQQVTLSCSPISGHRSVSWYQQTPGQGLQFLFEYFSETQRNKGNFPGRFSGRQFSNSRSEMNVSTLELGDSALYLCASSLGTASNTGELFFGEGSRLTVL.

J is TRBJ2-1 and V is TRBV7-2; no clear D gene. Germline CDR1 and CDR2: SGHTA and FQGNSA. The CDR3 length is 16 residues. With 1 base removed from V and 10 bases from J, the gap between germline ends came to 20 bases. Here the CDR3 DNA reads TGTGCCAGCAGCTTAGAAGTAAGGGTTGTGAAAGTAGAGCAGTTCTTC. Translating it yields CASSLEVRVVKVEQFF.

The V gene is TRBV5-1, the J gene TRBJ1-1; TRBD1 might be the D (5 bases). The V and J ends lost 0 bases and 1 base respectively, with 10 bases between them. CDR3 length: 15 amino acids. In germline, CDR1 is SGHRS, CDR2 YFSETQ. The CDR3 spells CASSLGWGENTEAFF. Written as DNA, the CDR3 is TGCGCCAGCAGCTTGGGTTGGGGGGAGAACACTGAAGCTTTCTTT. Full variable domain (rest looked up from reference TRBV5-1 and TRBJ1-1): KAGVTQTPRYLIKTRGQQVTLSCSPISGHRSVSWYQQTPGQGLQFLFEYFSETQRNKGNFPGRFSGRQFSNSRSEMNVSTLELGDSALYLCASSLGWGENTEAFFGQGTRLTVV.

The chain uses TRBV7-2 and TRBJ2-2, with D hard to call. CDR3 length equals 15 residues. The V gene's germline CDR1 is SGHTA and CDR2 FQGNSA. The V gene lost 5 bases and the J gene lost 0 bases, with 10 bases spanning the gap. The CDR3 bases are TGTGCCAGCAGCCTGATCCGAGCGAACACCGGGGAGCTGTTTTTT. Its protein product is CASSLIRANTGELFF.

This clonotype was recorded a few times. V usage is TRBV20-1 and J usage is TRBJ2-7, with D possibly TRBD2 on 6 matching bases. CDR3 length: 14 amino acids. CDR1 and CDR2 from the germline V gene are DFQATT and SNEGSKA (reference sequence). The ends were cut back, 5 bases at V and 2 bases at J, with 16 bases in the middle. The CDR3 bases are TGCAGTGCTGTACGAGCGGGTCCGACCTACGAGCAGTACTTC. Encoded protein: CSAVRAGPTYEQYF.

The chain carries TRBV5-1 and TRBJ2-1; TRBD2 matches 7 bases. Trimming removed 0 bases from V and 3 bases from J; junction bases left unmatched: 9. The CDR3 covers 17 residues. Germline V gene sequence: CDR1 SGHRS, CDR2 YFSETQ. The DNA of the CDR3 is TGCGCCAGCAGCTTGGTCTTTGCGGGAGCGGACTACAATGAGCAGTTCTTC. Translation: CASSLVFAGADYNEQFF.

The V and J genes are TRBV3-1 and TRBJ2-7, with TRBD1 as a possible D gene (6 bases). This CDR3 has 15 amino acids. Germline V gives CDR1 LGHDT, CDR2 YNNKEL (reference sequence). V gave up 4 bases and J gave up 3 bases, with 16 bases separating them. CDR3 protein: CASSRNIVGGYEQYF. The CDR3 DNA reads TGTGCCAGCAGCCGCAACATCGTAGGGGGCTACGAGCAGTACTTC.

This clonotype was found a few times. The chain joins TRBV7-8 to TRBJ2-3; tentative D call: TRBD2 (5 bases). The CDR3 loop spans 14 amino acids. The germline CDR1 and CDR2 sequences are SGHVS and FQNEAQ. Trimming stripped 5 bases from V and 2 bases from J, with 11 bases between. The chain's CDR3 is CASSPWRITDTQYF. Written as DNA, the CDR3 is TGTGCCAGCAGCCCCTGGAGGATCACAGATACGCAGTATTTT.

V and J are TRBV7-2 and TRBJ2-7; 8 nucleotides agree with TRBD2. CDR1 is SGHTA and CDR2 is FQGNSA in the germline V gene. Unmatched junction bases numbered 9, after V lost 5 bases and J lost 3 bases. The CDR3 loop spans 15 amino acids. CDR3 coding DNA: TGTGCCAGCAGCCGAGGGACTAGAGGTTACTACGAGCAGTACTTC. It translates to CASSRGTRGYYEQYF.

The rearrangement uses TRBV29-1 and TRBJ2-1; no firm D call. V gave up 5 bases and J gave up 0 bases, with 11 bases separating them. The germline gives CDR1 SQVTM, CDR2 ANQGSEA. The CDR3 extends over 14 amino acids. The chain's CDR3 is CSVYGPSSYNEQFF. The CDR3 DNA follows: TGCAGCGTTTACGGACCGAGCTCCTACAATGAGCAGTTCTTC.

This clonotype was counted between two and nine times. This rearrangement joins TRBV7-2 to TRBJ2-7, with D possibly matching TRBD1 (6 bases). V was clipped by 5 bases and J by 5 bases, with 13 bases between them. This CDR3 comprises 13 residues. In germline, CDR1 is SGHTA, CDR2 FQGNSA. Here the CDR3 reads CASSLYREHEQYF. The CDR3 DNA sequence: TGTGCCAGCAGCCTCTACAGGGAACACGAGCAGTACTTC.

This clonotype was counted ten times or more. V usage is TRBV20-1 and J usage is TRBJ1-5; D is undetermined. CDR3 size: 15 residues. The V gene's germline CDR1 is DFQATT and CDR2 SNEGSKA (reference sequence). Trimming left V 4 bases short and J 0 bases short, with 13 bases between. CDR3 sequence reads: CSATEADTSNQPQHF. CDR3 nucleotides: TGCAGTGCTACGGAGGCAGATACTAGCAATCAGCCCCAGCATTTT.

The gene calls are TRBV5-1 and TRBJ2-1; D tentatively fits TRBD1 or TRBD2 (6 bases each). Trimming removed 0 bases at V and 0 bases at J, with 13 bases between. Germline-derived CDR1 and CDR2 are SGHRS and YFSETQ. The CDR3 covers 17 residues. The CDR3 region is CASSLAGGASSYNEQFF. CDR3 nucleotide sequence: TGCGCCAGCAGCTTGGCCGGGGGCGCGAGCTCCTACAATGAGCAGTTCTTC. Using reference TRBV5-1 and TRBJ2-1 for the parts outside the CDR3, the full variable domain is KAGVTQTPRYLIKTRGQQVTLSCSPISGHRSVSWYQQTPGQGLQFLFEYFSETQRNKGNFPGRFSGRQFSNSRSEMNVSTLELGDSALYLCASSLAGGASSYNEQFFGPGTRLTVL.